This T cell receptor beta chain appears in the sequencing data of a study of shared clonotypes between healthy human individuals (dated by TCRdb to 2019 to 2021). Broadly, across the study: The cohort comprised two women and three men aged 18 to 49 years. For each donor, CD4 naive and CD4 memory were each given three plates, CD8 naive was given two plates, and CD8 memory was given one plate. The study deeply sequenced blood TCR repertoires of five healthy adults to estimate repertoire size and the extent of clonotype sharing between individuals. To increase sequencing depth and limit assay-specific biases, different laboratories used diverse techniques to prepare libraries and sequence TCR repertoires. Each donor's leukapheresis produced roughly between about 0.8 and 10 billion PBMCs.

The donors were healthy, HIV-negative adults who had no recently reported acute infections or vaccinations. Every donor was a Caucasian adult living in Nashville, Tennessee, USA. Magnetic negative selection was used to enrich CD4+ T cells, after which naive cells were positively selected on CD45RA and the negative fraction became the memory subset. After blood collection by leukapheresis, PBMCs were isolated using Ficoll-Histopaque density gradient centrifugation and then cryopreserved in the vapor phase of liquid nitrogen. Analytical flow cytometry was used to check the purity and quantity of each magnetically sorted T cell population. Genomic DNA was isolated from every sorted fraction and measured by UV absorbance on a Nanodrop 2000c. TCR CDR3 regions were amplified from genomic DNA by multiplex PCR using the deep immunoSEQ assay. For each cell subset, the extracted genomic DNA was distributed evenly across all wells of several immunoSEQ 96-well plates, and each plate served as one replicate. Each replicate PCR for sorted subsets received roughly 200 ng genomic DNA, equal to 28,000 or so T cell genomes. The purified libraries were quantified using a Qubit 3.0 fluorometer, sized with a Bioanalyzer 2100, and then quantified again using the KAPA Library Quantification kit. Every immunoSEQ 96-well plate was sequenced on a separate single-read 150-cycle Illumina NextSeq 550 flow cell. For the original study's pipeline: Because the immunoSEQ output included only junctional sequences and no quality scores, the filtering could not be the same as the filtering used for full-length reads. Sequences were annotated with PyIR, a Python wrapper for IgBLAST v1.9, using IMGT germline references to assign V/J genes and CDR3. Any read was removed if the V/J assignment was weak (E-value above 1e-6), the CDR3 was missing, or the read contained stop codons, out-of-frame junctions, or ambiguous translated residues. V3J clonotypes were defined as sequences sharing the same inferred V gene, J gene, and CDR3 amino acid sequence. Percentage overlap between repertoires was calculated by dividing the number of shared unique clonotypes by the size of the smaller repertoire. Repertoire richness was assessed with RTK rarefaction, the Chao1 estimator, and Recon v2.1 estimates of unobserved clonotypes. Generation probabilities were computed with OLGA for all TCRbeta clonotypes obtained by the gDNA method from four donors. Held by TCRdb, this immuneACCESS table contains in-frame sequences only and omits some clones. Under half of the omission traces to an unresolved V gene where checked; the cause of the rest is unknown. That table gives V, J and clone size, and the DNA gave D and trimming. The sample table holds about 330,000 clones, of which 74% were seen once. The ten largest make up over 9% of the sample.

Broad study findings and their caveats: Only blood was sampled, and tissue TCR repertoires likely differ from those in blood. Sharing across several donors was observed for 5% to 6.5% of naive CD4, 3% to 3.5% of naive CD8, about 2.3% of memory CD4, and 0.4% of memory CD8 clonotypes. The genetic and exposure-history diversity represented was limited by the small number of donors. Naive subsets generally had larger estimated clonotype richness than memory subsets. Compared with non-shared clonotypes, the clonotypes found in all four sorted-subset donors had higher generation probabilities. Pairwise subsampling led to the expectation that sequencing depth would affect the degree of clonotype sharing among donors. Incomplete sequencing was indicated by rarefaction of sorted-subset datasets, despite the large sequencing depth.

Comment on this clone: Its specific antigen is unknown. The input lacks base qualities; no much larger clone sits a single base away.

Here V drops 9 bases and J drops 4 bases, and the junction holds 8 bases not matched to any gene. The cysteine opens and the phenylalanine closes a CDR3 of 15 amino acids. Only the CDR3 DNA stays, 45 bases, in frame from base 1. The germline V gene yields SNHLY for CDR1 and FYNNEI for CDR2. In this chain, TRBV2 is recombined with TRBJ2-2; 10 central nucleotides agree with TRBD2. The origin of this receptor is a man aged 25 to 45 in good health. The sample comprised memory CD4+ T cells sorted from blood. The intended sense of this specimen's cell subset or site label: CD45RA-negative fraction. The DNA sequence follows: TGTGCCAGTAAAGCGGGAGGGCAGGGCACCGGGGAGCTGTTTTTT. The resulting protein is CASKAGGQGTGELFF.